This T cell receptor (beta chain) appears in the sequencing data of a study of naive and memory T cell subsets. Both TRBC1 and TRBC2 were covered by a beta constant-region primer of two equimolar oligonucleotides. Ligation attached a single-stranded oligonucleotide with a 12-nucleotide UMI and the SP2 primer to the cDNA 3' end. A single record per CDR3 protein comes from TCRdb applying MiXCR to the UMI-ligation and nested PCR reads. In the table there are 81,000 or so distinct CDR3 sequences, 7% to 8% of which are singletons. After CD4 positive bead selection, the CD4-negative fraction gave CD8 T cells. Sample: central memory CD4+ T cells from blood. The receptor was derived from a human donor in good health.

The DNA of the CDR3 is TGTGCCAGCAGCGCGGGAGGGGTCCCCTCGAGCACCGGGGAGCTGTTTTTT. Translated: CASSAGGVPSSTGELFF. V usage is TRBV6-4 and J usage is TRBJ2-2; TRBD2 agrees at 9 bases. The ends lost 6 bases at V and 4 bases at J; junction bases unmatched: 12. The CDR3 runs 17 residues. Germline values: CDR1 MRHNA, CDR2 SNTAGT.